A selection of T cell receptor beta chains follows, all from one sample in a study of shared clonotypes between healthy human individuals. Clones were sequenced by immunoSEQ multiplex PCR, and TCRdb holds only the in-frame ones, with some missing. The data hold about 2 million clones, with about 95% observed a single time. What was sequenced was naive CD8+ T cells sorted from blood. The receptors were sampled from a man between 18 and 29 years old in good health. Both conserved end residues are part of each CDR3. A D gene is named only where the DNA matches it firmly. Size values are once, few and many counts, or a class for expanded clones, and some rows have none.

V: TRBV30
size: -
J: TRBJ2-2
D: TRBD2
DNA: TGTGCCTGGGCCGGGGAGGGAGGTCAGACCGGGGAGCTGTTTTTT
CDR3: CAWAGEGGQTGELFF

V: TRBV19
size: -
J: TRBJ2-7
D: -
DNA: TGTGCCAGTAGTAGCACCTGGGAAGTGGCCTACGAGCAGTACTTC
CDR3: CASSSTWEVAYEQYF

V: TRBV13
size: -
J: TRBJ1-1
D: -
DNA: TGTGCCAGCAGCTTAAGCTTTGAGGGGCCTGAAGCTTTCTTT
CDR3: CASSLSFEGPEAFF

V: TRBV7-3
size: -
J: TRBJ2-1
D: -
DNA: TGTGCCAGCAGCTCAGGAGGCAGTGGGGAGCAGTTCTTC
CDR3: CASSSGGSGEQFF

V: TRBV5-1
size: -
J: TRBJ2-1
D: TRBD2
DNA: TGCGCCAGCAGCTTTGCGGGAGGCCCCTACAATGAGCAGTTCTTC
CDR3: CASSFAGGPYNEQFF

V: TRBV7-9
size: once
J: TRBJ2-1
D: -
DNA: TGTGCCAGCAGCTTTGTGGGAGGCAGGGATGAGCAGTTCTTC
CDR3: CASSFVGGRDEQFF

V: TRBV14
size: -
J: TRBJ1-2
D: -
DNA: TGTGCCAGCAGCCAAGATACGAGAGGGCCTAACTATGGCTACACCTTC
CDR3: CASSQDTRGPNYGYTF

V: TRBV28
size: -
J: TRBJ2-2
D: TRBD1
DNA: TGTGCCAGCACGGACAGGGGGAACACCGGGGAGCTGTTTTTT
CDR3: CASTDRGNTGELFF

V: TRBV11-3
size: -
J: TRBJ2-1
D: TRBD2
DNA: TGTGCCAGCAGCTTATATCTAGCGGGAGAGGATGGGAATGAGCAGTTCTTC
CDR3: CASSLYLAGEDGNEQFF

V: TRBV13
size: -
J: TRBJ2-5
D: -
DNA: TGTGCCAGCAGCTCCCAGGGGCTGGTAGAGACCCAGTACTTC
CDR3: CASSSQGLVETQYF

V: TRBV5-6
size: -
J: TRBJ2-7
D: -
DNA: TGTGCCAGCAGCCCGTTTTTGAATAGCGGCCTCTCCTACGAGCAGTACTTC
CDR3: CASSPFLNSGLSYEQYF

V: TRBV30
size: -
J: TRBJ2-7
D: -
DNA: TGTGCCATTATTCGGGACCCGACCTACGAGCAGTACTTC
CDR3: CAIIRDPTYEQYF

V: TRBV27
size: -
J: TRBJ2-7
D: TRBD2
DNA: TGTGCCAGCGGGGGCGGGAGGGCCTACGAGCAGTACTTC
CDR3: CASGGGRAYEQYF

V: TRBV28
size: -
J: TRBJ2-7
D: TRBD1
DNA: TGTGCCAGCACCCAGGACAGGGGGCTGTACGAGCAGTACTTC
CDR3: CASTQDRGLYEQYF

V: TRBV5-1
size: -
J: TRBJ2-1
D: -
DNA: TGCGCCAGCAGCCTTTATGAGAGCATCAGTAACAATGAGCAGTTCTTC
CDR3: CASSLYESISNNEQFF

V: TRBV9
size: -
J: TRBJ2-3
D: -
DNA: TGTGCCAGCAGCGAGGATATGGCGGGCGGTTTAAGAGGCACAGATACGCAGTATTTT
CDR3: CASSEDMAGGLRGTDTQYF

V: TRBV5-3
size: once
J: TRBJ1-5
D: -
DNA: TGTGCCAGAAGCTTGGCGGCAGACTCCAGAGATCAGCCCCAGCATTTT
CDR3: CARSLAADSRDQPQHF